This T cell receptor beta chain was captured by sequencing in a study of CD8 T cells in ankylosing spondylitis. Findings and caveats of the study: Prior literature has documented some motif variants in synovial fluid and blood from reactive arthritis. Reports say disease-linked clones showed up significantly more in matched ankylosing spondylitis synovial fluid. Ankylosing spondylitis blood seemed to carry a telltale TCR beta motif made of several highly homologous variants.

This clonotype was detected many times. Antigen specificity is unknown. Each TCR beta library was made by quantitative 5'-RACE that incorporated molecular barcodes. TCRdb itself ran the 5' RACE reads through MiXCR, one entry per CDR3 protein. The data contain roughly 13,000 distinct CDR3 sequences, over 2.5% of them singletons. Sequencing input: blood, either unsorted or a sorted T cell fraction (not recorded which). This receptor was obtained from a male donor with ankylosing spondylitis or in good health (not recorded which).

The DNA of the CDR3 is TGTGCCAGCAGCTTCGACAGGGACCCTCCAGAGACCCAGTACTTC. Amino acids: CASSFDRDPPETQYF. V usage is TRBV9 and J usage is TRBJ2-5; 7 bases align to TRBD1. The CDR3 extends over 15 amino acids. V was pared by 4 bases and J by 4 bases, with 10 bases of the junction left unmatched. Germline V gene data show CDR1 as SGDLS and CDR2 as YYNGEE.